This note documents a single TCR beta chain sequence. The CDR3 runs to 14 residues. The junction had 10 bases not matched to a gene; V was cut back by 8 bases and J by 4 bases. Germline CDR1 is KGHSH and CDR2 is LQKENI. The assay was immunoSEQ multiplex PCR, and TCRdb's table has in-frame clones only and misses some. The table records 35,000 or so clones, around 80% of them present only once. This entry belongs to a study of PD-L1 blockade in urothelial cancer. For the study at large: At some point between 2013 and 2015, patients got going on atezolizumab, taking 1,200 mg intravenously every 3 weeks.

Sample: PBMCs, taken around atezolizumab (anti-PD-L1) treatment. This TCR came from a man aged 60 to 75 with urothelial cancer. V usage is TRBV18 and J usage is TRBJ1-1, with 7 bases that match TRBD1. This CDR3 reads CASSQKEGATEAFF. The CDR3 nucleotides are TGTGCCAGCAGTCAGAAGGAGGGGGCCACTGAAGCTTTCTTT.